The entry that follows covers one T cell receptor (beta chain) sequence. The protocol was immunoSEQ multiplex PCR, while the TCRdb copy is restricted to in-frame clones and leaves out a portion. The sample has about 350,000 clones, roughly 84% seen once. The entry originates in a study of blood T cell repertoires in COVID-19. Study details: The United States, Italy and Spain provided the acute and convalescent COVID-19 samples. PBMCs, B-cell-depleted T cells, or T cells were the source of the cDNA or gDNA that made up the material.

Living in under 30 US areas, the participants were between about 18 and 95 years of age. Symptom resolution, clearance, or two negative PCRs marked donors in Cohort 3 as recovered. Germline CDR1 and CDR2: SGHTS and YDEGEE. This CDR3 comprises 17 residues. V lost 0 bases and J lost 0; bases outside the gene matches: 6. This TCR came from a woman in her 30s who had recovered from COVID-19. The sample comprised PBMCs or T cells enriched from blood (not recorded which). J is TRBJ1-5 and V is TRBV5-8, with 7 bases lining up with TRBD1. The CDR3 is CASSLEGASYSNQPQHF. CDR3 DNA sequence: TGTGCCAGCAGCTTGGAGGGGGCCAGTTATAGCAATCAGCCCCAGCATTTT.